These T cell receptor beta chains were read from a single sample in a study of early stage breast cancer tumors. Assay used: immunoSEQ multiplex PCR; TCRdb lists only in-frame clones, some missing. The repertoire consists of 45,000 to 60,000 clones, with around nine tenths occurring once and the leading ten covering around 5%. Sequencing was done on a sample of blood. These receptors all stem from a person in their 70s with breast cancer. CDR3s include the opening cysteine and the closing phenylalanine or tryptophan. Each record gives: V gene, clone size, J gene, D gene, CDR3 protein, CDR3 DNA. A D gene is named only where the DNA matches it firmly. Size is omitted from some rows. Given values are once, few, many or a class for expanded clones.

TRBV10-3	-	TRBJ2-1	-	CANSRDSGGYEQFF	TGTGCCAACAGCCGGGACTCAGGAGGGTATGAGCAGTTCTTC
TRBV29-1	-	TRBJ1-4	TRBD1	CSADPGQGGEKLFF	TGCAGCGCTGACCCCGGACAGGGAGGGGAAAAACTGTTTTTT
TRBV27	-	TRBJ2-5	TRBD1	CASSSGQGEETQYF	TGTGCCAGCAGTTCGGGACAGGGGGAGGAGACCCAGTACTTC
TRBV27	-	TRBJ1-2	TRBD1	CASSFRDSQMGGYTF	TGTGCCAGCAGTTTCCGGGACAGTCAAATGGGTGGCTACACCTTC
TRBV6-4	-	TRBJ2-6	-	CASRAGGANVLTF	TGTGCCAGCAGGGCAGGTGGGGCCAACGTCCTGACTTTC
TRBV29-1	-	TRBJ2-1	TRBD2	CSVASGPSSYNEQFF	TGCAGCGTAGCTAGCGGGCCGAGCTCCTACAATGAGCAGTTCTTC
TRBV5-1	few	TRBJ1-5	-	CASSSGGSNQPQHF	TGCGCCAGCAGCTCCGGAGGGAGCAATCAGCCCCAGCATTTT
TRBV28	-	TRBJ2-7	-	CASSTTKSQGNEQYF	TGTGCCAGCAGTACTACAAAGTCCCAGGGAAACGAGCAGTACTTC
TRBV6-5	-	TRBJ2-7	TRBD2	CASSYSGGGSYEQYF	TGTGCCAGCAGTTACTCGGGCGGGGGCTCCTACGAGCAGTACTTC
TRBV19	-	TRBJ1-5	-	CASSRYTEQPQHF	TGTGCCAGTAGTAGGTATACAGAGCAGCCCCAGCATTTT
TRBV6-6	-	TRBJ2-7	-	CASREGGGSYEQYF	TGTGCCAGCAGGGAGGGAGGAGGCTCCTACGAGCAGTACTTC
TRBV30	-	TRBJ1-6	TRBD1	CAWTDRGNSPLHF	TGTGCCTGGACGGACAGGGGTAATTCACCCCTCCACTTT
TRBV7-2	-	TRBJ2-3	TRBD2	CASSRGGGAADTQYF	TGTGCCAGCAGCCGCGGCGGGGGGGCCGCAGATACGCAGTATTTT
TRBV5-1	-	TRBJ2-7	TRBD2	CASSFQREGNEQYF	TGCGCCAGCAGCTTCCAGCGGGAGGGGAACGAGCAGTACTTC
TRBV27	-	TRBJ2-1	-	CASSLSSQGIGNEQFF	TGTGCCAGCAGTTTATCGAGTCAGGGGATCGGAAATGAGCAGTTCTTC
TRBV10-1	few	TRBJ2-1	-	CASSAPAASSYNEQFF	TGCGCCAGCAGTGCCCCGGCGGCCAGCTCCTACAATGAGCAGTTCTTC
TRBV7-2	-	TRBJ2-5	TRBD2	CASSGHRDYGETQYF	TGTGCCAGCAGCGGTCACCGGGACTATGGAGAGACCCAGTACTTC
TRBV6-5	-	TRBJ2-3	TRBD1	CASSKETGPRAQYF	TGTGCCAGCAGCAAAGAGACAGGGCCTCGGGCGCAGTATTTT
TRBV15	-	TRBJ2-7	TRBD2	CATSRDLGRLAGEAEQYF	TGTGCCACCAGCAGAGATCTTGGCCGACTAGCGGGGGAGGCCGAGCAGTACTTC
TRBV7-8	-	TRBJ1-4	-	CASSRNDRFPTNEKLFF	TGTGCCAGCAGCCGAAATGACAGGTTTCCGACTAATGAAAAACTGTTTTTT
TRBV6-6	-	TRBJ1-1	-	CASSSPQANTEAFF	TGTGCCAGCAGTTCCCCCCAAGCGAACACTGAAGCTTTCTTT
TRBV19	-	TRBJ2-5	TRBD2	CASSSKAGMGKTQYF	TGTGCCAGTAGTTCTAAAGCGGGAATGGGGAAGACCCAGTACTTC
TRBV7-8	-	TRBJ2-7	TRBD1	CASSLTGTDSMEQYF	TGTGCCAGCAGCTTGACGGGGACAGATTCTATGGAGCAGTACTTC
TRBV19	-	TRBJ1-5	-	CASSTQGVGSNQPQHF	TGTGCCAGTAGTACACAGGGCGTCGGAAGCAATCAGCCCCAGCATTTT
TRBV6-1	few	TRBJ2-1	-	CASSEISGNNEQFF	TGTGCCAGCAGTGAAATTAGCGGAAACAATGAGCAGTTCTTC
TRBV10-1	-	TRBJ2-7	TRBD1	CASRELNGTASSYEQYF	TGCGCCAGCAGAGAACTAAATGGGACAGCCTCTTCCTACGAGCAGTACTTC
TRBV10-1	-	TRBJ2-7	TRBD2	CASSPGLAGVEQYF	TGCGCCAGCAGCCCGGGACTAGCGGGAGTCGAGCAGTACTTC
TRBV7-8	-	TRBJ1-4	-	CASTLGGGPNEKLFF	TGTGCCAGCACCCTAGGGGGGGGGCCTAATGAAAAACTGTTTTTT
TRBV7-9	-	TRBJ1-6	-	CASSLEQANSPLHF	TGTGCCAGCAGCTTAGAGCAGGCCAATTCACCCCTCCACTTT
TRBV28	-	TRBJ2-7	TRBD2	CASSLTTSGSNEQYF	TGTGCCAGCAGTTTAACGACTAGCGGGAGCAACGAGCAGTACTTC
TRBV10-3	-	TRBJ2-2	-	CAISDVSRGNTGELFF	TGTGCCATCAGTGATGTCTCCAGGGGGAACACCGGGGAGCTGTTTTTT
TRBV29-1	-	TRBJ1-1	-	CSVLAGTYRGEAFF	TGCAGCGTCTTAGCCGGGACATACAGAGGTGAAGCTTTCTTT